One and the same sample provided the 32 T cell receptor beta chains below, sequenced in a study of T cells after yellow fever vaccination. TCRdb reanalysed the 5' RACE reads using MiXCR and keeps one entry per CDR3 protein. The table lists about 340,000 distinct CDR3 sequences, roughly an eighth of them singletons. The sequences come from CD4+ T cells sorted from PBMCs, collected 15 days after the yellow fever booster vaccination. The receptors were sampled from a man aged 18 to 29 who received the YFV17D yellow fever vaccine.

This clonotype occurred a few times. This rearrangement joins TRBV5-4 to TRBJ2-3, with 8 positions matching TRBD2. This CDR3 contains 16 residues. Germline CDR1 reads SGHNT; CDR2 reads YYREEE (reference sequence). J gave up 5 bases and V 4 bases, and 12 bases lay outside the gene matches. CDR3 residues: CASSLSGGGGGDTQYF. The CDR3, as DNA: TGTGCCAGCAGCCTTTCGGGGGGGGGCGGAGGAGATACGCAGTATTTT.

The chain joins TRBV7-9 to TRBJ1-2; no definite D call. Trimming pared 6 bases from V and 0 bases from J, leaving 17 bases between. The CDR3 extends over 16 amino acids. Germline V gives CDR1 SEHNR, CDR2 FQNEAQ (reference sequence). CDR3 residues: CASRQRTATSNYGYTF. CDR3 DNA sequence: TGTGCCAGCAGACAAAGAACAGCTACCTCTAACTATGGCTACACCTTC.

This clonotype turned up a few times. The chain couples TRBV20-1 to TRBJ2-7; TRBD2 matches at 7 bases. The V gene's germline CDR1 is DFQATT and CDR2 SNEGSKA (reference sequence). CDR3 size: 15 residues. Trimming cost V 4 bases and J 3 bases; bases outside gene matches: 12. The chain's CDR3 is CSATLGGTYIYEQYF. The CDR3 bases are TGCAGTGCTACCTTGGGAGGGACTTATATCTACGAGCAGTACTTC.

This clonotype was picked up a small number of times. This CDR3 reads CASSFSQGNSNQPQHF. DNA for the CDR3: TGTGCCAGCAGCTTTAGCCAGGGGAATAGCAATCAGCCCCAGCATTTT. The chain carries TRBV5-5 and TRBJ1-5; the D gene is possibly TRBD1 (6 bases). Germline V lookup: CDR1 SGHKS, CDR2 YYEKEE (reference sequence). The CDR3 covers 16 residues. Trimming left V 2 bases short and J 0 bases short, with 12 bases between.

V and J are TRBV4-3 and TRBJ1-4; no clear D. The CDR3 is 15 amino acids. In germline, CDR1 is LGHNA, CDR2 YSLEER. Trimming left V 3 bases short and J 7 bases short, with 15 bases between. DNA of the CDR3: TGCGCCAGCAGCCAGTACAGACTACGGGGTGAAAAACTGTTTTTT. Encoded protein: CASSQYRLRGEKLFF.

This clonotype has a handful of counts. The chain employs TRBV5-4 and TRBJ2-5, with 11 nucleotides matching TRBD1. The CDR3 is 15 residues long. J gave up 2 bases and V 4 bases, and 4 bases lay outside the gene matches. Germline assignment: CDR1 SGHNT and CDR2 YYREEE (reference sequence). The CDR3 DNA follows: TGTGCCAGCAGCAAAGGGGACAGGGGGCAAGAGACCCAGTACTTC. The encoded protein is CASSKGDRGQETQYF.

Only a few counts were recorded for this clonotype. The gene calls are TRBV20-1 and TRBJ1-1; 8 bases agree with TRBD1. The germline gives CDR1 DFQATT, CDR2 SNEGSKA (reference sequence). CDR3 length equals 14 residues. V shed 2 bases, J shed 4 bases, and the junction held 6 bases outside the gene matches. CDR3 bases: TGCAGTGCTAGAACCGGACAGGGCGGCACTGAAGCTTTCTTT. This codes for CSARTGQGGTEAFF.

This clonotype has more than one count but fewer than ten. The genes are TRBV19 and TRBJ2-5; D may be TRBD1 or TRBD2 (7 bases each). Germline V gene lookup returns CDR1 LNHDA and CDR2 SQIVND (reference sequence). The CDR3 covers 12 residues. CDR3: CSSGGVGETQYF. In DNA, the CDR3 is TGTTCCTCAGGGGGGGTCGGAGAGACCCAGTACTTC.

This clonotype has more than one count but fewer than ten. Compared with germline, one end of the junction differs, possibly owing to a read error. The chain uses TRBV7-9 and TRBJ2-1, with D hard to call. The germline CDR1 and CDR2 sequences are SEHNR and FQNEAQ (reference sequence). The CDR3 covers 13 residues. The CDR3 loop is CASSLEGSPLLYF. Here the CDR3 DNA reads TGTGCCAGCAGCTTAGAGGGCTCGCCCCTTCTTTACTTC.

This clonotype came up a few times. This chain joins TRBV10-3 and TRBJ2-2; no clear D gene. V was pared by 8 bases and J by 0 bases, with 7 bases between. This CDR3 spans 13 amino acids. Germline CDR1 is ENHRY and CDR2 is SYGVKD. The CDR3 region has the DNA TGTGCCATCGGACGGACGAACACCGGGGAGCTGTTTTTT. Translation gives CAIGRTNTGELFF.

This clonotype appeared a few times. The rearrangement joins TRBV5-1 to TRBJ2-2; 8 bases fit TRBD1. Germline V lookup: CDR1 SGHRS, CDR2 YFSETQ. This CDR3 has 15 amino acids. V shed 5 bases, J shed 4 bases, and the junction held 7 bases outside the gene matches. CDR3 nucleotide sequence: TGCGCCAGCAGATCGGACAGGGCGGCCACCGGGGAGCTGTTTTTT. Amino acid sequence: CASRSDRAATGELFF.

The chain recombines TRBV18 with TRBJ1-1; a weak D match, TRBD1 (5 bases). The germline V gene has CDR1 KGHSH and CDR2 LQKENI. V dropped 5 bases and J dropped 5 bases, with 18 bases sitting between them. This CDR3 spans 15 amino acids. The CDR3 loop is CASSDQGTTWTEAFF. The CDR3 DNA is TGTGCCAGCTCAGACCAGGGAACCACGTGGACTGAAGCTTTCTTT. Full variable domain (missing parts from reference TRBV18 and TRBJ1-1): NAGVMQNPRHLVRRRGQEARLRCSPMKGHSHVYWYRQLPEEGLKFMVYLQKENIIDESGMPKERFSAEFPKEGPSILRIQQVVRGDSAAYFCASSDQGTTWTEAFFGQGTRLTVV.

This clonotype came up a few times. The chain has TRBV30 and TRBJ1-1, with TRBD1 matching over 8 bases. With V trimmed by 2 bases and J by 5 bases, 4 bases remained unmatched. The CDR3 is made up of 13 amino acids. Germline-derived CDR1 and CDR2 are GTSNPN and SVGIG (reference sequence). The CDR3 bases are TGTGCCTGGAGTCCACAGGGGGGGACTGAAGCTTTCTTT. Its protein is CAWSPQGGTEAFF.

This clonotype was detected ten times or more. The chain uses TRBV4-1 and TRBJ2-4, with D perhaps TRBD1 (6 bases). This CDR3 spans 16 amino acids. Germline loops: CDR1 MGHRA, CDR2 YSYEKL. The germline V and J ends were trimmed by 3 bases and 2 bases, with 14 bases remaining between them. CDR3 amino acids: CASSHLIRGSKNIQYF. In DNA form, the CDR3 reads TGCGCCAGCAGCCATTTAATCAGGGGTTCCAAAAACATTCAGTACTTC.

V usage is TRBV15 and J usage is TRBJ2-3; D uncertain. Trimming removed 3 bases from V and 3 bases from J, with 7 bases in between. The CDR3 consists of 13 residues. The germline V gene encodes CDR1 LNHNV and CDR2 YYDKDF (reference sequence). The CDR3 spells CATSSGRTDTQYF. The CDR3 DNA reads as TGTGCCACCAGCAGCGGCCGTACAGATACGCAGTATTTT.

The chain joins TRBV20-1 to TRBJ2-2; TRBD2 is a possible D gene (5 bases). Germline CDR1 reads DFQATT; CDR2 reads SNEGSKA (reference sequence). V was pared by 4 bases and J by 2 bases, with 11 bases between. This CDR3 contains 14 residues. CDR3 coding DNA: TGCAGTGCTAAACCGGGGATTAACACCGGGGAGCTGTTTTTT. Protein product: CSAKPGINTGELFF.

This clonotype appeared a few times. The chain combines TRBV4-3 with TRBJ2-3, with a possible D match to TRBD2 (6 bases). V shed 0 bases and J shed 6 bases, with 10 bases lying between them. The CDR3 has 14 residues. CDR1 is LGHNA and CDR2 is YSLEER in the germline V gene. CDR3 sequence: CASSQDRGGDTQYF. DNA of the CDR3: TGCGCCAGCAGCCAAGATCGAGGAGGGGATACGCAGTATTTT.

The table lists this clonotype with a few counts. The chain combines TRBV5-1 with TRBJ2-5; tentative D call: TRBD1 (5 bases). CDR3 length equals 14 residues. Trimming removed 4 bases at V and 1 base at J, with 11 bases between. Germline V CDR1 and CDR2: SGHRS, YFSETQ. CDR3 DNA: TGCGCCAGCAGCCCCGGAGACAGCCAAGAGACCCAGTACTTC. As protein: CASSPGDSQETQYF.

The chain joins TRBV27 to TRBJ2-2, with TRBD1 as a possible D gene (6 bases). Germline assignment: CDR1 MNHEY and CDR2 SMNVEV (reference sequence). V lost 6 bases to trimming and J lost 4 bases, with 15 bases between them. The CDR3 loop spans 15 amino acids. CDR3 residues: CASRQGLVGTGELFF. CDR3 DNA: TGTGCCAGCAGACAGGGCTTGGTGGGCACCGGGGAGCTGTTTTTT.

The sample holds many counts of this clonotype. The CDR3 sequence: CASSESTPASYQETQYF. The CDR3 nucleotides read TGCGCCAGCAGTGAGTCGACTCCGGCCAGCTACCAAGAGACCCAGTACTTC. This chain uses TRBV10-1 with TRBJ2-5, with no clear D. CDR1 and CDR2 from the germline V gene are WNHNN and SYGVQD (reference sequence). V dropped 0 bases and J dropped 0 bases, with 14 bases sitting between them. The length of the CDR3 is 17 residues.

This clonotype was counted a few times. This chain uses TRBV5-5 with TRBJ1-3, with TRBD1 as a possible D gene (5 bases). Germline CDR1 and CDR2: SGHKS and YYEKEE (reference sequence). This CDR3 is 16 amino acids long. V was pared by 0 bases and J by 1 base, with 11 bases between. The CDR3 nucleotides are TGTGCCAGCAGCTTGGAACCTCAGGGTTCTGGAAACACCATATATTTT. The encoded protein is CASSLEPQGSGNTIYF. Drawing the rest from reference TRBV5-5 and TRBJ1-3, the complete variable domain is DAGVTQSPTHLIKTRGQQVTLRCSPISGHKSVSWYQQVLGQGPQFIFQYYEKEERGRGNFPDRFSARQFPNYSSELNVNALLLGDSALYLCASSLEPQGSGNTIYFGEGSWLTVV.

This clonotype was observed a handful of times. Sequence at one end of the junction differs from germline and may be a read error. The rearrangement links TRBV7-2 to TRBJ2-1; 10 bases map to TRBD2. CDR3 length: 12 residues. The germline V gene has CDR1 SGHTA and CDR2 FQGNSA. The CDR3 DNA follows: TGTGCCAGCAGCTTACTTCTAGCGGGGGTGGGCTTC. This sequence encodes CASSLLLAGVGF.

The rearrangement joins TRBV20-1 to TRBJ2-1, with 10 bases aligning to TRBD2. The trim removed 3 bases at V and 6 bases at J, leaving 8 bases unmatched. Per germline, CDR1 DFQATT and CDR2 SNEGSKA (reference sequence). The CDR3 spans 15 residues. This chain's CDR3 is CSARGTSGVSNEQFF. CDR3 bases: TGCAGTGCTAGGGGAACTAGCGGGGTGTCCAATGAGCAGTTCTTC.

The gene calls are TRBV4-3 and TRBJ1-2; possibly TRBD1 for D (6 bases). CDR1 and CDR2 from the germline V gene are LGHNA and YSLEER. This CDR3 has 17 residues. The V gene lost 0 bases and the J gene lost 2 bases, with 16 bases spanning the gap. The CDR3 reads CASSQEPRRGTNYGYTF. CDR3 sequence (DNA): TGCGCCAGCAGCCAAGAACCCCGAAGGGGGACCAACTATGGCTACACCTTC.

This clonotype was recorded at least ten times. CDR3 nucleotide sequence: TGTGCCAGCAGCCTGGTCCAACAAGAGACCCAGTACTTC. This translates into CASSLVQQETQYF. The chain employs TRBV7-6 and TRBJ2-5; D is ambiguous. V lost 5 bases and J 2 bases, leaving 9 bases between the germline ends. This CDR3 has 13 amino acids. Germline-derived CDR1 and CDR2 are SGHVS and FNYEAQ.

This clonotype was counted a few times. The V and J genes are TRBV6-2 or TRBV6-3 and TRBJ2-5; D ambiguous. Trimming left V 6 bases short and J 5 bases short, with 7 bases between. The V gene's germline CDR1 is MNHEY and CDR2 SVGEGT. The CDR3 runs to 11 residues. The CDR3: CASRITETQYF. The CDR3 coding sequence is TGTGCCAGCAGGATTACGGAGACCCAGTACTTC.

This rearrangement joins TRBV12-3 or TRBV12-4 to TRBJ2-1, with TRBD1 as a possible D gene (5 bases). The V gene lost 6 bases and the J gene lost 9 bases, with 24 bases spanning the gap. The length of the CDR3 is 16 residues. Here the CDR3 reads CASSTFRVVSMSEQFF. The DNA of the CDR3 is TGTGCCAGCAGCACCTTCAGGGTGGTTAGCATGAGTGAGCAGTTCTTC.

DNA of the CDR3: TGTGCCAGTATCGGAGACAATGAGCAGTTCTTC. It specifies CASIGDNEQFF. The chain links TRBV7-2 to TRBJ2-1; D gene ambiguous. The V gene lost 9 bases and the J gene lost 5 bases, with 8 bases spanning the gap. The CDR3 runs 11 residues. In germline, CDR1 is SGHTA, CDR2 FQGNSA.

The chain employs TRBV12-3 or TRBV12-4 and TRBJ2-7; D uncertain. V lost 1 base, J lost 2 bases, and 9 bases lay in between. The CDR3 contains 14 residues. The CDR3 nucleotides read TGTGCCAGCAGTTTAGAGGTCAGTGCCTACGAGCAGTACTTC. Translated: CASSLEVSAYEQYF.

This clonotype has at least ten counts. The chain combines TRBV10-3 with TRBJ2-5; 7 bases line up with TRBD2. With V trimmed by 10 bases and J by 2 bases, 10 bases remained unmatched. The germline gives CDR1 ENHRY, CDR2 SYGVKD. This CDR3 region has 14 residues. CDR3 loop: CATRGREGQETQYF. For the CDR3, the DNA is TGTGCCACCAGAGGGAGGGAAGGGCAAGAGACCCAGTACTTC.

This clonotype was seen many times. The J gene is TRBJ2-1, the V gene TRBV6-5; possibly TRBD1 for D (7 bases). The CDR3 has 14 residues. V shed 8 bases and J shed 0 bases, with 11 bases lying between them. Germline loops: CDR1 MNHEY, CDR2 SVGAGI. The CDR3, as DNA: TGTGCCAGCGGGCGGGACAGCTCCTACAATGAGCAGTTCTTC. It codes for CASGRDSSYNEQFF.

A remark on this clonotype: A junction end diverges from the germline sequence, so it may reflect a read error. The rearrangement links TRBV4-2 to TRBJ2-3, with 7 nucleotides matching TRBD1. The germline CDR1 and CDR2 sequences are LGHNA and YNFKEQ. The CDR3 is 17 amino acids. The CDR3 loop is CASCQDAGQDITDTQYF. As DNA, the CDR3 is TGTGCCAGCTGCCAAGATGCAGGACAGGATATCACAGATACGCAGTATTTT.